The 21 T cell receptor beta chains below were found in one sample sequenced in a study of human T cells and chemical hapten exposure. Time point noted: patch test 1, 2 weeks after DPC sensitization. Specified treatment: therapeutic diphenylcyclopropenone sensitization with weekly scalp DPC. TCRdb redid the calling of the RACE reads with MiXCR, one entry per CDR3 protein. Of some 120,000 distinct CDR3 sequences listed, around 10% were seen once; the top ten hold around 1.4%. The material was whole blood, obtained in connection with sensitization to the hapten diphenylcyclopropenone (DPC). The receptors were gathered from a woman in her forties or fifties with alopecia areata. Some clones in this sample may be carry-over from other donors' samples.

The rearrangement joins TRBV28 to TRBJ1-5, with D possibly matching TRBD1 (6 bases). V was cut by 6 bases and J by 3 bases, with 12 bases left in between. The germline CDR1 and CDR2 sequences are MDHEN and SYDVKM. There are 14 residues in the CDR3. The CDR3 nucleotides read TGTGCCAGCAGCCCGGCAGGGGCCAATCAGCCCCAGCATTTT. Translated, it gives CASSPAGANQPQHF.

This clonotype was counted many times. This chain's CDR3 is CASSLSSTTNYGYTF. Written as DNA, the CDR3 is TGTGCCAGCAGTTTATCGTCGACAACTAACTATGGCTACACCTTC. The J gene is TRBJ1-2, the V gene TRBV27; D unclear. CDR1 is MNHEY, CDR2 SMNVEV, per germline (reference sequence). The CDR3 has 15 amino acids. Deletions cut 0 bases from V and 0 bases from J, with 8 bases between.

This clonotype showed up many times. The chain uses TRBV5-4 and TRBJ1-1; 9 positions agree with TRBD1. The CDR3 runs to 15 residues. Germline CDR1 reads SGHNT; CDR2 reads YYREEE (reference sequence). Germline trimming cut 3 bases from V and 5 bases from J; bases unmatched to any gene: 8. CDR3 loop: CASSSGQGAKTEAFF. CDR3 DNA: TGTGCCAGCAGCTCGGGACAGGGCGCGAAGACTGAAGCTTTCTTT.

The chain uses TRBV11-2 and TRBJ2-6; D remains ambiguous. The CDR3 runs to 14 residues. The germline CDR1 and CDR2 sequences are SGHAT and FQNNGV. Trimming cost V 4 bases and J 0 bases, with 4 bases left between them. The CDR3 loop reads CASSSFSGANVLTF. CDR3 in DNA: TGTGCCAGCAGCTCATTCTCTGGGGCCAACGTCCTGACTTTC. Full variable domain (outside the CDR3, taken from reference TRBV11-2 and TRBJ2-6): EAGVAQSPRYKIIEKRQSVAFWCNPISGHATLYWYQQILGQGPKLLIQFQNNGVVDDSQLPKDRFSAERLKGVDSTLKIQPAKLEDSAVYLCASSSFSGANVLTFGAGSRLTVL.

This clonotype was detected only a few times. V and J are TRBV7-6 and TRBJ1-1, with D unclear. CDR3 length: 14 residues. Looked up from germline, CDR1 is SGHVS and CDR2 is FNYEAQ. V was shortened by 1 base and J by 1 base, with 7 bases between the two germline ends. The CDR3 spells CASSLVRTNTEAFF. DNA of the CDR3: TGTGCCAGCAGCTTAGTACGGACGAACACTGAAGCTTTCTTT.

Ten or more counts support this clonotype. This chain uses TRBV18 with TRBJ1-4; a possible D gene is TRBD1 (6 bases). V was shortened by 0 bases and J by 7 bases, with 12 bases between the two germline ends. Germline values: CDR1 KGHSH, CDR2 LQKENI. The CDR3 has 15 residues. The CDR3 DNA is TGTGCCAGCTCACCACCGGTGGGGGCTGGTGAAAAACTGTTTTTT. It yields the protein CASSPPVGAGEKLFF. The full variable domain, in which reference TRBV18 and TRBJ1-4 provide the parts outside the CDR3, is NAGVMQNPRHLVRRRGQEARLRCSPMKGHSHVYWYRQLPEEGLKFMVYLQKENIIDESGMPKERFSAEFPKEGPSILRIQQVVRGDSAAYFCASSPPVGAGEKLFFGSGTQLSVL.

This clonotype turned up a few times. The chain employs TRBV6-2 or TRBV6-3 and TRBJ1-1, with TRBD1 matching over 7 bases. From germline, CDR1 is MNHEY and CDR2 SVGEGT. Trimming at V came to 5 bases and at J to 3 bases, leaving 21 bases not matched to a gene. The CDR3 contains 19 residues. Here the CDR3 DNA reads TGTGCCAGCAGTACACCACGCCGTCGAGGGGGCGACTCGGACACTGAAGCTTTCTTT. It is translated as CASSTPRRRGGDSDTEAFF.

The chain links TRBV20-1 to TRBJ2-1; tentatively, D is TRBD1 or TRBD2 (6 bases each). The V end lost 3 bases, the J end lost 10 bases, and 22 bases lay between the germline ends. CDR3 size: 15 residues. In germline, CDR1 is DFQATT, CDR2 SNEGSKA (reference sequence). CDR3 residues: CSASLEGGLLQEQFF. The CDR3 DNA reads TGCAGTGCTAGTCTCGAGGGGGGCCTTCTACAGGAGCAGTTCTTC.

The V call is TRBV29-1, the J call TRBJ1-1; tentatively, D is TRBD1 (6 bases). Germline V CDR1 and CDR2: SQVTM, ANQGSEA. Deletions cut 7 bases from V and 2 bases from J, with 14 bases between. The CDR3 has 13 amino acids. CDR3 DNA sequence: TGCAGCGCCCTGGCAGGGACAAACACTGAAGCTTTCTTT. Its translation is CSALAGTNTEAFF.

The CDR3: CAISESTDTQYF. Written as DNA, the CDR3 is TGTGCCATCAGTGAGTCCACAGATACGCAGTATTTT. The chain links TRBV10-3 to TRBJ2-3; D gene unclear. Per germline, CDR1 ENHRY and CDR2 SYGVKD. The CDR3 length is 12 residues. The ends were cut back, 0 bases at V and 2 bases at J, with 0 bases in the middle.

The CDR3 DNA is TGTGCAAGTCGCTCAGGGGCCGGGGACAGTAATCAGCCCCAGCATTTT. This sequence encodes CASRSGAGDSNQPQHF. The chain couples TRBV12-2 to TRBJ1-5; whether TRBD1, the table's D call, matches the DNA was not checked. TRBV12-2 has pseudogene status. CDR3 size: 16 residues.

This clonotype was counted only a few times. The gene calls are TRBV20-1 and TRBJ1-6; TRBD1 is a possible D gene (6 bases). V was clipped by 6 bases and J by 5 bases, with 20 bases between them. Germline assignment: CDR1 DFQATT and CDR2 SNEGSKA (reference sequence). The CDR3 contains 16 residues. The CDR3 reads CSARATGIRDNSPLHF. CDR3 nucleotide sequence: TGCAGTGCAAGGGCAACAGGGATAAGGGATAATTCACCCCTCCACTTT.

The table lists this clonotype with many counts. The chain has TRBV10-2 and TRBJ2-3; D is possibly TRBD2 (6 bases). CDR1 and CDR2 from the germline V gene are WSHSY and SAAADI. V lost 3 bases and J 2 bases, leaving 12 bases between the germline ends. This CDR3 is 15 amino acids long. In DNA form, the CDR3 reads TGCGCCAGCAGTGAATTCCTAGCGACCACAGATACGCAGTATTTT. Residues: CASSEFLATTDTQYF.

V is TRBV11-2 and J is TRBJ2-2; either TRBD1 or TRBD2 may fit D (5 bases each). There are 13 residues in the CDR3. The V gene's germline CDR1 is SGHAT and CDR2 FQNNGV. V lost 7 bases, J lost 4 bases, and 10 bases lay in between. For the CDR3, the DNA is TGTGCCAGCAAGAGGGGTCTCACCGGGGAGCTGTTTTTT. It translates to CASKRGLTGELFF. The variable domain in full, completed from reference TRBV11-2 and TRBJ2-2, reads EAGVAQSPRYKIIEKRQSVAFWCNPISGHATLYWYQQILGQGPKLLIQFQNNGVVDDSQLPKDRFSAERLKGVDSTLKIQPAKLEDSAVYLCASKRGLTGELFFGEGSRLTVL.

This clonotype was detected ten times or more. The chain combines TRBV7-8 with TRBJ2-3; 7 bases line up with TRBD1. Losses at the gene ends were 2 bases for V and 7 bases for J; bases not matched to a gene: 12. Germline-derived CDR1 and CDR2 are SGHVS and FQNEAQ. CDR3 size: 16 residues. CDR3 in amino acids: CASSLRRDRGENTQYF. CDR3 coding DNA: TGTGCCAGCAGCTTAAGAAGGGACAGAGGTGAAAATACGCAGTATTTT.

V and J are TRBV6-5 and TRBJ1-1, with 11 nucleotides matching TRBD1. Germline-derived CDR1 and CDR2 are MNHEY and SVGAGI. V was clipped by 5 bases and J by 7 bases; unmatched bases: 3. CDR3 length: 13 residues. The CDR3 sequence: CASSIGTGGEAFF. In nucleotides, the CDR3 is TGTGCCAGCAGTATCGGGACAGGGGGTGAAGCTTTCTTT.

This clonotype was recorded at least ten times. The CDR3 nucleotides are TGTGCCAGCCGATGGTTAGGGGGCCTAGATACGCAGTATTTT. This codes for CASRWLGGLDTQYF. This chain joins TRBV27 and TRBJ2-3; 7 bases agree with TRBD1. The junction had 10 bases not matched to a gene; V was cut back by 8 bases and J by 5 bases. The V gene's germline CDR1 is MNHEY and CDR2 SMNVEV (reference sequence). This CDR3 comprises 14 residues.

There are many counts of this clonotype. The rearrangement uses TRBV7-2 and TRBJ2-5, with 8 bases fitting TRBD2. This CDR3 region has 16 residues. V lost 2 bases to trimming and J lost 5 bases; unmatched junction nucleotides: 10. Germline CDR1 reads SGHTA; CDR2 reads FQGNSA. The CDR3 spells CASSLLSSGRVETQYF. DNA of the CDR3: TGTGCCAGCAGCTTATTGTCCAGCGGGAGAGTCGAGACCCAGTACTTC.

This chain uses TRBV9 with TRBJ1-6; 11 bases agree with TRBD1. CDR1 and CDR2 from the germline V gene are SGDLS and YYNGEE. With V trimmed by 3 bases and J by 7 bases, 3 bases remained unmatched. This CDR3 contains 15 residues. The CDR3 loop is CASSAGTGGNSPLHF. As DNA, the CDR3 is TGTGCCAGCAGCGCTGGGACAGGGGGAAATTCACCCCTCCACTTT.

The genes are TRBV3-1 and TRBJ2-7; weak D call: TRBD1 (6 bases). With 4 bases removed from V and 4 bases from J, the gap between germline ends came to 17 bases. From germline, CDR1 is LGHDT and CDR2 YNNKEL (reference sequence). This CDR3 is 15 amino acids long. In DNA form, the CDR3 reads TGTGCCAGCAGCCTCCTTCCAGGGGAGTTATACGAGCAGTACTTC. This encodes CASSLLPGELYEQYF.

CDR3 nucleotide sequence: TGTGCCAGCAGTTTTCGAGGGGCTGATAAGCTAAGCTACACCTTC. Residues: CASSFRGADKLSYTF. This chain uses TRBV12-3 or TRBV12-4 with TRBJ1-2; a weak D match, TRBD1 (5 bases). The CDR3 contains 15 residues. V lost 3 bases and J lost 9, with 20 bases in between.